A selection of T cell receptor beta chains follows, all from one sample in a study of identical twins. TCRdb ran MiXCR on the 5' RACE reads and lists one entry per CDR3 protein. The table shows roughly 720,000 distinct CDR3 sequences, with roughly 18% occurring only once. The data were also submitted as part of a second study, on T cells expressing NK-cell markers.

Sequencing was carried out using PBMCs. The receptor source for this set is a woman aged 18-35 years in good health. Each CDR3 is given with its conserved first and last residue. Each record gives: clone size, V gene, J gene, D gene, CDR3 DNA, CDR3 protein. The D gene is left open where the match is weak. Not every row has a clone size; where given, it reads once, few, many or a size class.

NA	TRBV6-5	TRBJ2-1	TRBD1	TGTGCCAGCAGTTACTCGAGGCAGGGGGTCAATGAGCAGTTCTTC	CASSYSRQGVNEQFF
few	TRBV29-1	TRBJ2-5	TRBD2	TGCAGCGTTGCGCCCGGGAGGGCCGGCCAAGAGACCCAGTACTTC	CSVAPGRAGQETQYF
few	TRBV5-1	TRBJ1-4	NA	TGCGCCAGCAGCTTGATGGTGAGGGGTGAAAAACTGTTTTTT	CASSLMVRGEKLFF
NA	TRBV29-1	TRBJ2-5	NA	TGCAGCGTTGAATACTTGGGGGAGACCCAGTACTTC	CSVEYLGETQYF
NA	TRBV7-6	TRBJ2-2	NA	TGTGCCAGCAGCTTAGGTGTGGACACCGGGGAGCTGTTTTTT	CASSLGVDTGELFF
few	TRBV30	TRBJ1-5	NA	TGTGCCTGGAGTCCGAGTTTCAATCAGCCCCAGCATTTT	CAWSPSFNQPQHF
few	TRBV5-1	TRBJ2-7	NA	TGCGCCAGCAGCTTGGATCCGCTTCACTCCTACGAGCAGTACTTC	CASSLDPLHSYEQYF
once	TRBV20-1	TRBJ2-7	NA	TGCAGTGCTAGACAAGGTGCCCTTTACTACGAGCAGTACTTC	CSARQGALYYEQYF
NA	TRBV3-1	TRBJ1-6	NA	TGTGCCAGCAGCCAAGTACCCGGGGGGAATTCACCCCTCCACTTT	CASSQVPGGNSPLHF
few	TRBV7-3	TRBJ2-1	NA	TGTGCCAGCAGCCCCCGAGGGGGCCCGGGAGCCAAAATGGATGAGCAGTTCTTC	CASSPRGGPGAKMDEQFF
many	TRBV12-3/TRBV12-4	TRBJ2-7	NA	TGTGCCAGCAGTCCCCGGGACGAGCAGTACTTC	CASSPRDEQYF
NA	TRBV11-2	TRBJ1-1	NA	TGTGCCAGCAGCTTGGATTGGGCGGGAAACACTGAAGCTTTCTTT	CASSLDWAGNTEAFF
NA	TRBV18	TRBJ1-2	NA	TGTGCCAGCTCACCGTCTCAGGGTACTAACTATGGCTACACCTTC	CASSPSQGTNYGYTF
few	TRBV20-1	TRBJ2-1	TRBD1	TGCAGTGCTAGTTCAGGACAGGGTGGTTGGGATGAGCAGTTCTTC	CSASSGQGGWDEQFF
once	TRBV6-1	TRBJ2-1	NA	TGTGCCAGCAGTGAAGAACAGGACAATGAGCAGTTCTTC	CASSEEQDNEQFF
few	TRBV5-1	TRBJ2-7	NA	TGCGCCAGCAGCTTGGTCGAAAACGAGCAGTACTTC	CASSLVENEQYF
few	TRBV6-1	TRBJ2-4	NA	TGTGCCAGCAGTCCCTCTTGGGATGGTAACATTCAGTACTTC	CASSPSWDGNIQYF
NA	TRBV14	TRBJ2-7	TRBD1	TGTGCCAGCAGCCACCAAGGGGGATACGGGACAGGGTTCGAGCAGTACTTC	CASSHQGGYGTGFEQYF
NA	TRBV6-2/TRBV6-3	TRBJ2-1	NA	TGTGCCAGCAGAACGAGCGGTACTGAGCAGTTCTTC	CASRTSGTEQFF
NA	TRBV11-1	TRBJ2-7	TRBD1	TGTGCCAGCAGCTCCCGGACAGGTACCCTCCTCACATCCTACGAGCAGTACTTC	CASSSRTGTLLTSYEQYF
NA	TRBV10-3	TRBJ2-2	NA	TGTGCCATCAGAGAGACCGGGGAGCTGTTTTTT	CAIRETGELFF
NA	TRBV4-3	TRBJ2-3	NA	TGCGCCAGCAGCCAAGATCCCCCGACGGGTACGCAGTATTTT	CASSQDPPTGTQYF
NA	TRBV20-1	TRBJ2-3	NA	TGCAGTGCGCCCCCCGGGGTAGATACGCAGTATTTT	CSAPPGVDTQYF
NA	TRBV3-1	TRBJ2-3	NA	TGTGCCAGCAGCCCAACGTTCAGTAGCACAGATACGCAGTATTTT	CASSPTFSSTDTQYF
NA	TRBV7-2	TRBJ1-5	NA	TGTGCCAGCAGCAAGAACCCGTGGGGCAATCAGCCCCAGCATTTT	CASSKNPWGNQPQHF
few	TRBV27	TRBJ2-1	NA	TGTGCCAGCAGTTTATTTGGGGATGAGCAGTTCTTC	CASSLFGDEQFF
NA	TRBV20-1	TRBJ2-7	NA	TGCAGTGCTAGCCCCAACATTGCGAACGAGCAGTACTTC	CSASPNIANEQYF
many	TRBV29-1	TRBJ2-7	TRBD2	TGCAGCGTTGAAGACCGCCCGGCTAGCGGGGACTACGAGCAGTACTTC	CSVEDRPASGDYEQYF
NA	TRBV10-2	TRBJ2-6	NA	TGCGCCAGCAGGGATCTAGCCGCTGGGGCCAACGTCCTGACTTTC	CASRDLAAGANVLTF
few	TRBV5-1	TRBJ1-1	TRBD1	TGCGCCAGCAGCTTTTGGACAGGGAGCGCTGAAGCTTTCTTT	CASSFWTGSAEAFF
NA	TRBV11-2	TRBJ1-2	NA	TGTGCCAGCAGCGCCAACAGGGATCCTATCGGTGGCTACACCTTC	CASSANRDPIGGYTF
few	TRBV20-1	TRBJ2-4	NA	TGCAGTGCTAGAGATCGGGGCAGGGAAAACATTCAGTACTTC	CSARDRGRENIQYF
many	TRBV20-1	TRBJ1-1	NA	TGCAGTGCTAGAAAGAACACTGAAGCTTTCTTT	CSARKNTEAFF
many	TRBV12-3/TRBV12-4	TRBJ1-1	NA	TGTGCCAGCAGTTTTAGGGACGGTCGGGAAGCTTTCTTT	CASSFRDGREAFF
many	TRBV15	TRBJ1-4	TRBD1	TGTGCCACCAGCAGCACCAGGGGGCTGAGAAAACTGTTTTTT	CATSSTRGLRKLFF
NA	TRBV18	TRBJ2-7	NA	TGTGCCAGCACGAAAGGGGGTCGGGCCTACGAGCAGTACTTC	CASTKGGRAYEQYF
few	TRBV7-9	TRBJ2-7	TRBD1	TGTGCCAGCAGCGGCCGACAGGGGGTCTCCGAGCAGTACTTC	CASSGRQGVSEQYF
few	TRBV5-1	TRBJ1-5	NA	TGCGCCAGCAGCTTGGGTGGGGGGGGTAGCAATCAGCCCCAGCATTTT	CASSLGGGGSNQPQHF
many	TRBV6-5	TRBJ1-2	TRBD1	TGTGCCAGCAGTTACTCGTCAGGGGGCGACTATGGCTACACCTTC	CASSYSSGGDYGYTF
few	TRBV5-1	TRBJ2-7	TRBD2	TGCGCCAGCAGCTCTGGGACTAGCGGGGGGACCTCCTACGAGCAGTACTTC	CASSSGTSGGTSYEQYF
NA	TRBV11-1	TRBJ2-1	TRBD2	TGTGCCAGCAGCCACCCTCCCACTAGCGGGAGAAGTCTCGATGAGCAGTTCTTC	CASSHPPTSGRSLDEQFF
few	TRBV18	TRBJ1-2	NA	TGTGCCAGCTCAATTGGGACAAACACTAACTATGGCTACACCTTC	CASSIGTNTNYGYTF
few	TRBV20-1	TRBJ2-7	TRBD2	TGCAGTGCCCGAGCCCGGACTAGTGGTTGGCTGTACTTC	CSARARTSGWLYF
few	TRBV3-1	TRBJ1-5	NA	TGTGCCAGCAGCCAAAACGACAGACGTAATCAGCCCCAGCATTTT	CASSQNDRRNQPQHF
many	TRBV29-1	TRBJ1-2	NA	TGCAGCGTTGACGCCAGGGGCCAGAACTATGGCTACACCTTC	CSVDARGQNYGYTF
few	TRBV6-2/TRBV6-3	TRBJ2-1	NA	TGTGCCAGCAGTTACGGGGACCTCCGCAATGAGCAGTTCTTC	CASSYGDLRNEQFF
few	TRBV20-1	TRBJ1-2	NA	TGCAGTGCTAGAGATTCGGGCCAAGTGGGTGGCTACACCTTC	CSARDSGQVGGYTF
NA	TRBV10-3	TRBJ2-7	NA	TGTGCCATCAGTGCACCCCCCGGGGGTGGGTCCTACGAGCAGTACTTC	CAISAPPGGGSYEQYF
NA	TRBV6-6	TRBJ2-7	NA	TGTGCCAGCAGTGAGCGGGCCTCCTACGAGCAGTACTTC	CASSERASYEQYF
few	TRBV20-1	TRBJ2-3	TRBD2	TGCAGTGCTCTCCAGGGACTAGCGGGGTCCACAGATACGCAGTATTTT	CSALQGLAGSTDTQYF
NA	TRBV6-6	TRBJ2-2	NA	TGTGCCAGCCTAAGGGGTTCTGCTCTAGGGCTGTTTTTT	CASLRGSALGLFF